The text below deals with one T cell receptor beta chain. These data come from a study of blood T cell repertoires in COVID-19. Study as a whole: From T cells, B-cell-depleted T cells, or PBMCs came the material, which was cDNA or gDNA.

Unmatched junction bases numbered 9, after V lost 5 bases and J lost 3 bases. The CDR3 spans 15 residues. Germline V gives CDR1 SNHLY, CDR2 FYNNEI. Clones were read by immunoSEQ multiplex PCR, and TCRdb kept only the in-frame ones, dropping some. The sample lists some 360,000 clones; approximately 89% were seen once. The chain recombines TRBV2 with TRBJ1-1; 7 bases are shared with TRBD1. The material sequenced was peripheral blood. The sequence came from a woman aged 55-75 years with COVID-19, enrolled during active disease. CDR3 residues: CASSRRTGQDTEAFF. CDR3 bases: TGTGCCAGCAGTCGACGGACAGGTCAGGACACTGAAGCTTTCTTT.